This is a list of T cell receptor beta chains from one sample in a study of blood T cell repertoires in COVID-19. Sequencing was performed with immunoSEQ multiplex PCR; in TCRdb, only in-frame clones are kept and a portion is missing. Of some 290,000 clones in the sample, roughly 90% were seen once. Sample: peripheral blood. These receptors were obtained from a woman aged 25 to 39 with COVID-19, enrolled during active disease. Both conserved end residues are trimmed from each CDR3. The D gene is left open where the match is weak.

V	D	J	CDR3
TRBV7-2	NA	TRBJ2-3	ASSLGLTDTQY
TRBV19	NA	TRBJ1-3	ASSPIDRGNTIY
TRBV7-8	NA	TRBJ2-7	ASSFDSSYEQY
TRBV30	TRBD1	TRBJ1-2	AWSTGAGYGYT
TRBV2	NA	TRBJ1-1	ASRGDTMNTEAF
TRBV6-2/TRBV6-3	NA	TRBJ2-1	ASSLAESYNEQF
TRBV6-5	TRBD1	TRBJ1-5	ASSRGQPQH
TRBV7-2	TRBD1	TRBJ2-7	ASSSVSRGLYEQY
TRBV7-6	NA	TRBJ2-1	ASSPSLVNNEQF
TRBV28	NA	TRBJ1-6	ASSVPDSYNSPLH
TRBV10-3	NA	TRBJ2-3	AIRGGGDRVRISGRTDTQY
TRBV29-1	TRBD2	TRBJ2-5	SVGVLAGVGETQY
TRBV28	NA	TRBJ1-5	ASNPDSLFRSQH
TRBV4-1	TRBD2	TRBJ2-1	ASSHFGRESKNEQF